The clone carrying this T cell receptor (beta chain) has a count of ten or more. In the library, unique molecular identifiers were attached to individual cDNA molecules. TCRdb re-called the RACE reads with MiXCR, one entry per CDR3 protein. The sample yields about 110,000 distinct CDR3 sequences, 9.2% seen once. Time point of the sample: patch test 2, 6 weeks after DPC sensitization. The sample's treatment: therapeutic diphenylcyclopropenone sensitization with weekly scalp DPC. Deletions cut 3 bases from V and 1 base from J, with 22 bases between. Germline values: CDR1 DFQATT, CDR2 SNEGSKA (reference sequence). The CDR3 contains 17 residues. This entry comes from a study of human T cells and chemical hapten exposure. In the study overall: Patients additionally received therapeutic doses of diphenylcyclopropenone on the scalp once a week, and this continued throughout the approximately 26-week study.

The genes are TRBV20-1 and TRBJ2-7, with a possible D match to TRBD2 (6 bases). This TCR came from a woman between 40 and 55 years old with alopecia areata. Some clones in this sample may be carry-over from other donors' samples. This material consisted of whole blood, taken in connection with sensitization to the hapten diphenylcyclopropenone (DPC). The CDR3 protein is CSARAGPLQLGSYEQYF. Here the CDR3 DNA reads TGCAGTGCTAGGGCGGGACCACTTCAATTGGGTTCCTACGAGCAGTACTTC.